The following is a T cell receptor (beta chain) sequence with its context. Its antigen is unknown. This sample was taken from a study of metastatic and nonmetastatic thyroid tumors. As for the study in general: Repertoire data that came from the blood and tumor or nodule tissue of malignant and benign thyroid patients were compared.

As handled by the study authors: Built for papillary thyroid cancer, a distant-metastasis classifier drew on CDR3 differences across clinicopathological groups. TCRdb re-analyzed the PCR reads through MiXCR. The V and J calls come from TCRdb's annotation, not from the publication. Among 5,500 to 9,000 clones listed, approximately 18% were seen once. Treatment of any kind had been given to no patient before thyroid surgery. Findings and limits, study-wide: For both blood and tumor, malignant thyroid tumors reportedly showed significantly higher TCR beta diversity than benign nodules did.

V gave up 5 bases and J gave up 0 bases, with 11 bases separating them. Germline assignment: CDR1 SGHAT and CDR2 FQNNGV. CDR3 length: 15 residues. This chain uses TRBV11-2 with TRBJ1-3; D is ambiguous. This TCR came from a female donor with papillary thyroid cancer or a benign thyroid nodule (not recorded which). Some clones in this sample may be carry-over from other donors' samples. Input material: adjacent normal tissue. The DNA of the CDR3 is TGTGCCAGCAGCCCCATGGCGGGCTCTGGAAACACCATATATTTT. The encoded protein is CASSPMAGSGNTIYF.